This T cell receptor beta chain derives from a study of T cell responses to AZD1222 COVID-19 vaccine. Findings and caveats of the study: All repertoire sampling was performed exclusively after the peak T cell response.

Investigators merged groups given second doses at roughly 4 or roughly 12 weeks. This CDR3 is built from 13 residues. After removal of 7 bases from V and 1 base from J, the junction contained 2 bases not matched to a gene. Germline V gives CDR1 KGHDR, CDR2 SFDVKD. Using immunoSEQ multiplex PCR, the repertoire was profiled, and TCRdb retains in-frame clones only, with some absent. This table holds about 160,000 clones, approximately 91% found once. This clone was counted only a few times. What it binds is unknown. This receptor was obtained from an adult who received the AZD1222 COVID-19 vaccine. This sample comprised peripheral blood, obtained 28 days after the second AZD1222 dose. The chain recombines TRBV24-1 with TRBJ1-1, with 7 bases fitting TRBD1. The CDR3 spells CATSNRGNTEAFF. As DNA, the CDR3 is TGTGCCACCAGCAACAGGGGGAACACTGAAGCTTTCTTT.